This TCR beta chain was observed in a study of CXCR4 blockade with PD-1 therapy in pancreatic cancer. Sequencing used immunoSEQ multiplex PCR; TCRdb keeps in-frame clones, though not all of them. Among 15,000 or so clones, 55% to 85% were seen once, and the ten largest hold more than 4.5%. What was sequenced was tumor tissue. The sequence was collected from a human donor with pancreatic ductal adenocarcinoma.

CDR3 sequence reads: CASRPELSGANVLTF. CDR3 coding DNA: TGTGCCAGCAGACCCGAATTGTCTGGGGCCAACGTCCTGACTTTC. V and J are TRBV5-5 and TRBJ2-6; no clear D. The CDR3 runs to 15 residues. Per germline, CDR1 SGHKS and CDR2 YYEKEE (reference sequence). V lost 5 bases to trimming and J lost 1 base, with 10 bases between them.